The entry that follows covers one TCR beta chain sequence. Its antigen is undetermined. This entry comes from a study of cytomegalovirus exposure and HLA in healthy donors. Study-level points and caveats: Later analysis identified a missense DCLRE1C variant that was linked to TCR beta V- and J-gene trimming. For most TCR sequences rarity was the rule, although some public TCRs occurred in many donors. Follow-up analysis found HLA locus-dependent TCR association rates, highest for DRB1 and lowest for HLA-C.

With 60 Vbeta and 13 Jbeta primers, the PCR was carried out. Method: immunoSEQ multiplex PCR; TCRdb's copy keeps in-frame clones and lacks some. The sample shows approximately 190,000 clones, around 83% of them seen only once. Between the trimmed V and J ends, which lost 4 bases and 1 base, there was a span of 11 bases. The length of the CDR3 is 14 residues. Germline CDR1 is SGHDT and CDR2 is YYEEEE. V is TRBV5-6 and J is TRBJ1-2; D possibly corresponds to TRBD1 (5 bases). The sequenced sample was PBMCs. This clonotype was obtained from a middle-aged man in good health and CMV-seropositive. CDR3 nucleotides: TGTGCCAGCAGCCCCAACGACAGTAACTATGGCTACACCTTC. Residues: CASSPNDSNYGYTF.